Detailed here is one TCR beta chain. No antigen is known for it. No quality values exist for individual bases; no much larger clone is one base distant. Other DNA sequences in this sample translate to the same CDR3. The CDR3 spans 17 residues, from the cysteine through the phenylalanine. CDR3 DNA only is kept here, 51 bases in frame from base 1. V drops 3 bases and J drops 2 bases, leaving 17 bases in between. CDR1 is given as LNHDA and CDR2 as SQIVND, both from the germline V gene (reference sequence). The data were taken from a study of control samples from healthy donors and cancer patients (dated by TCRdb to 2019 to 2021). The library was prepared using the immunoSEQ multiplex PCR assay. Here the immuneACCESS table is served through TCRdb, limited to in-frame sequences with V and J called. Missing clones are a known gap in these copies; in checked studies unresolved V genes cover under half, and the rest lacks a known reason. Counted in this sample were under 95,000 clones; approximately 93% of them appeared once. Roughly 0.92% of the sample is in the top ten clones.

Sequencing was done on a sample of blood. Rearrangement joined TRBV19 to TRBJ1-5; a weak D assignment points to TRBD1 (5 bases agree). This receptor was obtained from a woman aged 25 to 39 in good health. Read as DNA, the sequence is TGTGCCAGTAGTATTCTACGGGGCCGGGGGGGCAATCAGCCCCAGCATTTT. Its protein is CASSILRGRGGNQPQHF.